This TCR beta chain was documented in a study of CD8 T cells in ankylosing spondylitis. TCRdb passed the 5' RACE reads through MiXCR, listing each CDR3 protein once. The sample includes 150,000 to 200,000 distinct CDR3 sequences, approximately 18% seen only once; the top ten take more than 3.5%. Study-level points and caveats: Both synovial fluid and blood in reactive arthritis had previously been reported to carry some motif variants. Typical of ankylosing spondylitis blood, it appeared, was a TCR beta motif of eight highly homologous variants. Disease-linked clones reportedly concentrated significantly in matched ankylosing spondylitis synovial fluid.

The CDR3 is 12 residues long. V lost 6 bases to trimming and J lost 4 bases, with 11 bases between them. Germline V CDR1 and CDR2: DFQATT, SNEGSKA (reference sequence). This clonotype has at least ten counts. Antigen unknown. The sample taken for sequencing was blood, either unsorted or a sorted T cell fraction (not recorded which). This clonotype was obtained from a male donor under 30 with ankylosing spondylitis or in good health (not recorded which). V and J are TRBV20-1 and TRBJ2-3; the D is unclear. The CDR3 spells CSADPLPDTQYF. The DNA of the CDR3 is TGCAGTGCAGACCCTCTACCAGATACGCAGTATTTT.